This entry lists 22 T cell receptor beta chains sequenced from one sample in a study of OX40 agonist ivuxolimab in advanced cancers. Assay: immunoSEQ multiplex PCR; the TCRdb copy retains only in-frame clones and omits some. The sample has tens of thousands of clones, approximately 93% seen once. The sequencing used CD4+ or CD8+ T cells sorted from blood, collected in a trial of the OX40 agonist ivuxolimab. Receptor source: an adult with an advanced solid tumor such as melanoma, head and neck, liver or kidney cancer.

The sample holds one count of this clone. The chain couples TRBV4-3 to TRBJ2-3; no firm D call. This CDR3 comprises 15 residues. CDR1 LGHNA and CDR2 YSLEER come from the germline V gene. Trimming removed 0 bases at V and 0 bases at J, with 7 bases between. The CDR3 here is CASSQDEPSTDTQYF. The CDR3 nucleotides are TGCGCCAGCAGCCAAGATGAGCCTAGCACAGATACGCAGTATTTT.

The rearrangement uses TRBV6-6 and TRBJ2-1, with a tentative D call TRBD1 (8 bases). The V and J ends lost 6 bases and 2 bases respectively, with 14 bases between them. The CDR3 covers 15 residues. Per germline, CDR1 MNHNY and CDR2 SVGAGI (reference sequence). Here the CDR3 DNA reads TGTGCCAGCAGCCACAGGGGGACTACCTACAATGAGCAGTTCTTC. Its protein product is CASSHRGTTYNEQFF.

The V and J genes are TRBV5-4 and TRBJ2-7; tentatively, D is TRBD1 (6 bases). Trimming took 4 bases from V and 6 from J, leaving 20 bases between them. The CDR3 totals 15 residues. The germline CDR1 and CDR2 sequences are SGHNT and YYREEE (reference sequence). The CDR3 DNA is TGTGCCAGCAGCGATTCCGACAGGTTCCGGGGCGAGCAGTACTTC. This sequence encodes CASSDSDRFRGEQYF.

The gene calls are TRBV16 and TRBJ1-1; possible D gene TRBD1, 5 bases. Germline values: CDR1 KGHSY, CDR2 FQNENV. V lost 1 base to trimming and J lost 9 bases, with 21 bases between them. CDR3 length: 16 residues. CDR3 sequence reads: CASSQLSGWGGPQAFF. CDR3 nucleotide sequence: TGTGCCAGCAGCCAATTATCGGGGTGGGGGGGTCCTCAAGCTTTCTTT.

The chain couples TRBV4-3 to TRBJ1-6; no definite D call. Per germline, CDR1 LGHNA and CDR2 YSLEER. The CDR3 is 16 residues long. The V end was cut by 0 bases, the J end by 8 bases, with 14 bases between. CDR3 protein: CASSQDHAAQYSPLHF. CDR3 nucleotide sequence: TGCGCCAGCAGCCAAGATCATGCAGCCCAATATTCACCCCTCCACTTT.

V is TRBV5-6 and J is TRBJ2-7; weak D call: TRBD2 (5 bases). The V gene's germline CDR1 is SGHDT and CDR2 YYEEEE. The V end lost 4 bases, the J end lost 0 bases, and 8 bases lay between the germline ends. The CDR3 loop spans 13 amino acids. The CDR3 DNA reads TGTGCCAGCAGCGTAGGGAGCTCCTACGAGCAGTACTTC. Translated, it gives CASSVGSSYEQYF.

The chain combines TRBV13 with TRBJ2-1; 9 bases map to TRBD2. Germline V gene lookup returns CDR1 PRHDT and CDR2 FYEKMQ (reference sequence). V dropped 2 bases and J dropped 8; count of bases not matched to a gene: 10. The CDR3 is 16 residues long. The CDR3 DNA reads TGTGCCAGCAGCTTAAGAGGAGACGCTAGCGGGGATGAGCAGTTCTTC. This translates into CASSLRGDASGDEQFF.

The chain joins TRBV28 to TRBJ1-5; D unresolved. This CDR3 comprises 14 residues. Between the trimmed V and J ends, which lost 2 bases and 5 bases, there was a span of 10 bases. Germline values: CDR1 MDHEN, CDR2 SYDVKM. CDR3 DNA: TGTGCCAGCAGTTTAAGGGCCAGTTATCAGCCCCAGCATTTT. Translating gives CASSLRASYQPQHF.

V is TRBV15 and J is TRBJ2-7; TRBD2 might be the D (6 bases). The V end lost 0 bases, the J end lost 1 base, and 13 bases lay between the germline ends. Germline CDR1 and CDR2: LNHNV and YYDKDF (reference sequence). The CDR3 covers 16 residues. CDR3 region: CATSRDPKAGSYEQYF. The CDR3 bases are TGTGCCACCAGCAGAGACCCCAAGGCGGGATCCTACGAGCAGTACTTC. The full variable domain, its missing parts supplied by reference TRBV15 and TRBJ2-7, is DAMVIQNPRYQVTQFGKPVTLSCSQTLNHNVMYWYQQKSSQAPKLLFHYYDKDFNNEADTPDNFQSRRPNTSFCFLDIRSPGLGDTAMYLCATSRDPKAGSYEQYFGPGTRLTVT.

The chain carries TRBV9 and TRBJ2-1; D possibly matches TRBD1 or TRBD2 (5 bases each). The V and J ends lost 4 bases and 0 bases respectively, with 14 bases between them. The CDR3 has 16 residues. Per germline, CDR1 SGDLS and CDR2 YYNGEE. For the CDR3, the DNA is TGTGCCAGCAGCAACCCGGGACGAAGCTCCTACAATGAGCAGTTCTTC. Translating gives CASSNPGRSSYNEQFF.

The V and J genes are TRBV9 and TRBJ2-3; possible D gene TRBD2, 5 bases. With 0 bases removed from V and 1 base from J, the gap between germline ends came to 12 bases. CDR1 and CDR2 from the germline V gene are SGDLS and YYNGEE. The CDR3 is 16 amino acids. In DNA form, the CDR3 reads TGTGCCAGCAGCGTAGCTTGGGAGTTCGGCACAGATACGCAGTATTTT. Its translation: CASSVAWEFGTDTQYF.

The chain recombines TRBV7-9 with TRBJ2-7, with D unresolved. V was shortened by 0 bases and J by 3 bases, with 12 bases between the two germline ends. Per the germline V gene, CDR1 is SEHNR and CDR2 is FQNEAQ (reference sequence). CDR3 length: 15 amino acids. The CDR3 sequence: CASSLAFGRSYEQYF. In nucleotides, the CDR3 is TGTGCCAGCAGCTTAGCGTTCGGCAGAAGCTACGAGCAGTACTTC.

This chain joins TRBV19 and TRBJ2-7, with 7 bases identical to TRBD1. The CDR3 length is 14 residues. Germline CDR1 and CDR2: LNHDA and SQIVND (reference sequence). Trimming removed 3 bases from V and 4 bases from J; junction bases left unmatched: 6. The CDR3 region is CASSIVDRAYEQYF. The DNA of the CDR3 is TGTGCCAGTAGTATTGTCGACAGGGCTTACGAGCAGTACTTC.

The chain recombines TRBV12-5 with TRBJ1-4; TRBD1 might be the D (5 bases). The CDR3 is made up of 15 amino acids. V lost 6 bases, J lost 3 bases, and 14 bases lay in between. Germline values: CDR1 LGHNT, CDR2 FRNRAP. The CDR3 sequence is CASGPSTEANEKLFF. Here the CDR3 DNA reads TGTGCTAGTGGACCTTCGACAGAAGCTAATGAAAAACTGTTTTTT.

The rearrangement links TRBV27 to TRBJ2-1, with 8 bases lining up with TRBD2. With V trimmed by 8 bases and J by 7 bases, 10 bases remained unmatched. Germline lookup yields CDR1 MNHEY and CDR2 SMNVEV (reference sequence). The CDR3 contains 14 residues. The DNA of the CDR3 is TGTGCCAGCCAGGGACTAGTGGGCAGGAATGAGCAGTTCTTC. As protein: CASQGLVGRNEQFF.

V and J are TRBV9 and TRBJ2-7; the match to TRBD1 covers 10 bases. J gave up 3 bases and V 3 bases, and 3 bases lay outside the gene matches. Germline values: CDR1 SGDLS, CDR2 YYNGEE. This CDR3 comprises 14 residues. The CDR3 reads CASSAGQGIYEQYF. In DNA form, the CDR3 reads TGTGCCAGCAGCGCGGGACAGGGGATCTACGAGCAGTACTTC.

The chain uses TRBV5-1 and TRBJ2-5, with 10 nucleotides matching TRBD1. The end of the DNA aligns better with TRBJ2-7, so the J call may be wrong. The CDR3 loop spans 15 amino acids. CDR1 is SGHRS and CDR2 is YFSETQ in the germline V gene. The CDR3 is CASSSPGTGVYEQYF. The DNA of the CDR3 is TGCGCCAGCAGCTCTCCCGGGACAGGGGTCTACGAGCAGTACTTC.

This chain links TRBV15 with TRBJ2-5; D uncertain. The CDR3 sequence is 15 residues long. Trimming left V 0 bases short and J 4 bases short, with 12 bases between. The germline gives CDR1 LNHNV, CDR2 YYDKDF (reference sequence). The DNA of the CDR3 is TGTGCCACCAGCAGAGATCGTGGGGTGGGAGAGACCCAGTACTTC. The encoded protein is CATSRDRGVGETQYF.

The rearrangement links TRBV18 to TRBJ2-1; possibly TRBD1 for D (6 bases). Per germline, CDR1 KGHSH and CDR2 LQKENI. V dropped 1 base and J dropped 2 bases, with 15 bases sitting between them. The CDR3 has 17 residues. This CDR3 is CASSPRSIRGPYNEQFF. Written as DNA, the CDR3 is TGTGCCAGCTCACCACGTTCTATCAGGGGCCCCTACAATGAGCAGTTCTTC.

J is TRBJ1-1 and V is TRBV6-6; D perhaps matches TRBD1 (5 bases). Looked up from germline, CDR1 is MNHNY and CDR2 is SVGAGI (reference sequence). This CDR3 contains 15 residues. The V and J ends lost 2 bases and 1 base respectively, with 11 bases between them. This chain's CDR3 is CASSYAGTENTEAFF. The CDR3 DNA is TGTGCCAGCAGTTACGCCGGGACTGAGAACACTGAAGCTTTCTTT.

This sequence joins TRBV13 and TRBJ2-2, with 9 bases fitting TRBD2. Germline CDR1 reads PRHDT; CDR2 reads FYEKMQ (reference sequence). CDR3 length: 16 amino acids. Unmatched junction bases numbered 7, after V lost 3 bases and J lost 5 bases. The DNA for the CDR3 is TGTGCCAGCAGCTTGGGTAGCGGGAGAAAGACCGGGGAGCTGTTTTTT. Its translation is CASSLGSGRKTGELFF.

V usage is TRBV27 and J usage is TRBJ2-1; D might be TRBD1 (5 bases). Trimming stripped 4 bases from V and 4 bases from J, with 5 bases between. This CDR3 is built from 12 residues. Germline values: CDR1 MNHEY, CDR2 SMNVEV (reference sequence). The CDR3 DNA is TGTGCCAGCAGTTCAGGGTACAATGAGCAGTTCTTC. Translated, it gives CASSSGYNEQFF.